This record covers a single T cell receptor (beta chain). Antigen specificity is unknown. This sample is drawn from a study of PD-L1 blockade in urothelial cancer. Whole-study results and caveats: More expansion of tumor-associated blood clones, seen at 3 weeks, marked durable-benefit patients.

The J segment lost 7 bases and the V segment lost 5 bases, leaving 4 bases of the junction unmatched. Germline CDR1 is SGHVS and CDR2 is FNYEAQ. This CDR3 has 13 residues. Generated by immunoSEQ multiplex PCR, the TCRdb table keeps only in-frame clones and is missing some. Of 75,000 to 90,000 clones in the sample, about four fifths were seen once. The sequence derives from a man aged 65 to 85 with urothelial cancer. Material: PBMCs, obtained around atezolizumab (anti-PD-L1) treatment. This chain uses TRBV7-6 with TRBJ1-1; 10 bases line up with TRBD1. CDR3 bases: TGTGCCAGCAGCCGCGGGACAGGGGTTGAAGCTTTCTTT. Its translation is CASSRGTGVEAFF.